This paragraph reports one TCR beta chain. Its target is not known. This CDR3 is 14 amino acids long. CDR1 is SGHKS and CDR2 is YYEKEE in the germline V gene (reference sequence). The V end was cut by 4 bases, the J end by 7 bases, with 14 bases between. The data are from a study of T cell responses to AZD1222 COVID-19 vaccine. Overall study findings and caveats: At 160-218 and 743-854, vaccine-associated CD4 TCRs were dominant, and they spanned spike. In the spike-specific TCR repertoire, nearly half reportedly target unmutated variant regions.

Using immunoSEQ multiplex PCR, the repertoire was profiled, and TCRdb retains in-frame clones only, with some absent. This sample carries some 180,000 clones, 85% to 95% of them seen once, and the ten largest clones take roughly 1.3%. The rearrangement uses TRBV5-5 and TRBJ1-4; no reliable D call. The sample was peripheral blood, taken on day 0 of AZD1222 vaccination. The TCR originated in an adult in good health. Here the CDR3 DNA reads TGTGCCAGCAGCCAGCTACAAGAGCCTGAAAAACTGTTTTTT. The encoded protein is CASSQLQEPEKLFF.